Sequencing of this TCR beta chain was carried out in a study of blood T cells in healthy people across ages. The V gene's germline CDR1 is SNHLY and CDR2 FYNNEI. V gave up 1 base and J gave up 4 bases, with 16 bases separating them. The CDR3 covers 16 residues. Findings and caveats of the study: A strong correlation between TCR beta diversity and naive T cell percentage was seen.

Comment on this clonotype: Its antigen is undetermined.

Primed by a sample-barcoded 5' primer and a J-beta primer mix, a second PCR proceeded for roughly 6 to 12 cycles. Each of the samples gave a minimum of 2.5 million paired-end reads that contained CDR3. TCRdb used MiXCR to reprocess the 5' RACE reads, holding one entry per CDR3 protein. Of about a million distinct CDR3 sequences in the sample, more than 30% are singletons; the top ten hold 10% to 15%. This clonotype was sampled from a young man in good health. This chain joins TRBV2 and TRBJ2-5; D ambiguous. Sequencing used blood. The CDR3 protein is CASSEELGGRTETQYF. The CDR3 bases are TGTGCCAGCAGTGAAGAGTTGGGCGGCCGAACAGAGACCCAGTACTTC.